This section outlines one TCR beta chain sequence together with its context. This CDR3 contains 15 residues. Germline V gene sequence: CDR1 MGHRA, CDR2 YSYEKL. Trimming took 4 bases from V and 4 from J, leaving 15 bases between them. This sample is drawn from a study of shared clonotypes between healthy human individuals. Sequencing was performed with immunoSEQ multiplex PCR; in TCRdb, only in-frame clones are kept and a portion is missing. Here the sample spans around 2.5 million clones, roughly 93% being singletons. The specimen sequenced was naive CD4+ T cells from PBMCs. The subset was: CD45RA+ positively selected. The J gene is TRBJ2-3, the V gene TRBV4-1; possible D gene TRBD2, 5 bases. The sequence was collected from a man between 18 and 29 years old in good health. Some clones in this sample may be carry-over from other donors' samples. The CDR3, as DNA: TGCGCCAGCAGCCCCACTAGGGTCCCCCCAGATACGCAGTATTTT. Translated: CASSPTRVPPDTQYF.